These 3 T cell receptor beta chains came from one sample sequenced in a study of blood T cell repertoires in COVID-19. Profiling relied on immunoSEQ multiplex PCR, and the TCRdb table lists in-frame clones only, not all of them. Here the sample spans 150,000 to 200,000 clones, about 81% being singletons. Sequencing was performed on peripheral blood. Receptors were obtained from a woman older than 75 with acute or convalescent COVID-19.

The rearrangement joins TRBV5-1 to TRBJ2-2; 14 nucleotides match TRBD2. Germline assignment: CDR1 SGHRS and CDR2 YFSETQ. Trimming cost V 0 bases and J 4 bases; bases outside gene matches: 8. The CDR3 totals 19 residues. CDR3 nucleotides: TGCGCCAGCAGCTTGGGTTGGGGACTAGCGGGAGAAAGCACCGGGGAGCTGTTTTTT. It yields the protein CASSLGWGLAGESTGELFF.

This clone was seen a handful of times. This chain connects TRBV4-1 to TRBJ1-4; 10 bases are a match to TRBD1. The germline V gene encodes CDR1 MGHRA and CDR2 YSYEKL. V was clipped by 4 bases and J by 5 bases; unmatched bases: 4. This CDR3 region has 15 residues. Written as DNA, the CDR3 is TGCGCCAGCAGCCGGACAGGGGGAGGGAATGAAAAACTGTTTTTT. Encoded protein: CASSRTGGGNEKLFF.

V gene TRBV27 combines with J gene TRBJ1-5, with D possibly TRBD1 on 5 matching bases. The CDR3 consists of 21 residues. Looked up from germline, CDR1 is MNHEY and CDR2 is SMNVEV (reference sequence). V was pared by 6 bases and J by 0 bases, with 30 bases between. The CDR3 sequence is CASRVYFSWVAGDLSNQPQHF. In DNA form, the CDR3 reads TGTGCCAGCAGAGTCTACTTTTCGTGGGTTGCGGGGGACCTTAGCAATCAGCCCCAGCATTTT.